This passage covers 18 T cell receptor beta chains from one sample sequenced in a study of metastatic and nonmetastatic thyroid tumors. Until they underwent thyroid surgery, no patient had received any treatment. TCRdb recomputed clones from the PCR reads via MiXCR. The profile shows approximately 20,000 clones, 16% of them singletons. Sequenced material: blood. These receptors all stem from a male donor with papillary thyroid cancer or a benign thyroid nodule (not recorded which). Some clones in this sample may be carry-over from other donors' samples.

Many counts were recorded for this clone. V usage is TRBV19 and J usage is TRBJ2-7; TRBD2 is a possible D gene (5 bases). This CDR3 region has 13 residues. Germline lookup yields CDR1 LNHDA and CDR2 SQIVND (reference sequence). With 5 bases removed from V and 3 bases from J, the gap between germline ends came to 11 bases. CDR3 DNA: TGTGCCAGTAGTTCGGGGTGGCTCTACGAGCAGTACTTC. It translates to CASSSGWLYEQYF.

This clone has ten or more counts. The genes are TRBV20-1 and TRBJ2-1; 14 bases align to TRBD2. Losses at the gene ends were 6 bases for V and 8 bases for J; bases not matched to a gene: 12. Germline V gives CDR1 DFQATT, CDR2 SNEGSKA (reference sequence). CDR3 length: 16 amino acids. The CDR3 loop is CSASLTGTSGSYEQFF. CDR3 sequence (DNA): TGCAGTGCAAGCCTAACCGGGACTAGCGGGAGCTATGAGCAGTTCTTC.

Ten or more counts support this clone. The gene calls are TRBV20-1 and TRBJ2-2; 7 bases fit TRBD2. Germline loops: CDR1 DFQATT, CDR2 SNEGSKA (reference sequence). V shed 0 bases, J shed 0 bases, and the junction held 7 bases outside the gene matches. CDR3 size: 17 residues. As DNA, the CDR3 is TGCAGTGCTAGAGATCTTCGAAGCGGGGCGAACACCGGGGAGCTGTTTTTT. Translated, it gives CSARDLRSGANTGELFF.

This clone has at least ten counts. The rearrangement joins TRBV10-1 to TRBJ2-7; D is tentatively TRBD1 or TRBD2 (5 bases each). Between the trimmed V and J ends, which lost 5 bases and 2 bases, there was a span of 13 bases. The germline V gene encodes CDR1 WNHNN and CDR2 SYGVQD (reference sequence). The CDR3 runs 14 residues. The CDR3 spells CASSRDASAYEQYF. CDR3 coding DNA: TGCGCCAGCAGTAGGGACGCCAGCGCCTACGAGCAGTACTTC.

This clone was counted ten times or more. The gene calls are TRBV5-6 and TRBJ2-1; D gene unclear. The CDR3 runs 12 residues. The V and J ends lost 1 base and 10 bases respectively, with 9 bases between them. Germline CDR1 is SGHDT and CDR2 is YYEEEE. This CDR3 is CASSLRAGEQFF. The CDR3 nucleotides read TGTGCCAGCAGCTTGAGGGCCGGGGAGCAGTTCTTC.

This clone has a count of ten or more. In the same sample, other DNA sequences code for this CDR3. In DNA form, the CDR3 reads TGTGCCAGCAGCCAGGGACAGCGATCCTACGAGCAGTACTTC. This codes for CASSQGQRSYEQYF. V is TRBV16 and J is TRBJ2-7, with TRBD1 identical over 7 bases. Germline CDR1 reads KGHSY; CDR2 reads FQNENV. The CDR3 runs to 14 residues. With V trimmed by 3 bases and J by 1 base, 3 bases remained unmatched.

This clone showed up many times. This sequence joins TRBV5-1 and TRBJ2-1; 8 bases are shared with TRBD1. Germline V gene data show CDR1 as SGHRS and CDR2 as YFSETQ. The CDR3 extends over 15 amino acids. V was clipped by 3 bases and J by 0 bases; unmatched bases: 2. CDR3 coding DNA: TGCGCCAGCAGCTCAGGACAGGGCTCCTACAATGAGCAGTTCTTC. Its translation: CASSSGQGSYNEQFF.

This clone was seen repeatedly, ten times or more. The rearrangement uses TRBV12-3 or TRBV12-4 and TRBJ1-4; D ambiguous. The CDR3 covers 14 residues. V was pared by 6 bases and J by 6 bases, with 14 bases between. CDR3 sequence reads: CASSTSGRYEKLFF. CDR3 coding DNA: TGTGCCAGCAGCACTTCGGGGAGATATGAAAAACTGTTTTTT.

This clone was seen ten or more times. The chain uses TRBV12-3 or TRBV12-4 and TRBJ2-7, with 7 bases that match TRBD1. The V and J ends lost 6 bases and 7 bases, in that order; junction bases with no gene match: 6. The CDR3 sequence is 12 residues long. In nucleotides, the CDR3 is TGTGCCAGCAGCACAGGGGCTGGGGAGCAGTACTTC. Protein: CASSTGAGEQYF.

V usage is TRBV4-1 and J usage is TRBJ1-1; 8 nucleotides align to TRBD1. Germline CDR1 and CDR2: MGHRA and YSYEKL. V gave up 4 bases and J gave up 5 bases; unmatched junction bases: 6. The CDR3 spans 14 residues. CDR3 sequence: CASSPGQGGTEAFF. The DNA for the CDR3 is TGCGCCAGCAGCCCCGGACAGGGTGGTACTGAAGCTTTCTTT.

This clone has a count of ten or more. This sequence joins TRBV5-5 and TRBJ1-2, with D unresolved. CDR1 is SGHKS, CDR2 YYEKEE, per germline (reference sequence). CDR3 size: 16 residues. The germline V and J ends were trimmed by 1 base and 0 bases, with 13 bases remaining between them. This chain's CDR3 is CASSLFGTRANYGYTF. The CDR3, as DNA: TGTGCCAGCAGCTTGTTTGGAACCCGGGCTAACTATGGCTACACCTTC.

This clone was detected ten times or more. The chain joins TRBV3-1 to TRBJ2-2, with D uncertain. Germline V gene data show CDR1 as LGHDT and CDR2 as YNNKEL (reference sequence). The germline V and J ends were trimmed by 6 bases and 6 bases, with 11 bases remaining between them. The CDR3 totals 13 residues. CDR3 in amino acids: CASRRQSAGELFF. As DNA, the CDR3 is TGTGCCAGCAGACGACAATCCGCCGGGGAGCTGTTTTTT.

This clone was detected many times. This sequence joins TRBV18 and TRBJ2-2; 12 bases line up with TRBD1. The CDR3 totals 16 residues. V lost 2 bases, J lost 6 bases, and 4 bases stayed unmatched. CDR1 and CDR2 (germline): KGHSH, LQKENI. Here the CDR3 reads CASSPYGTGGSGELFF. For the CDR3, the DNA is TGTGCCAGCTCACCATACGGGACAGGGGGCTCCGGGGAGCTGTTTTTT. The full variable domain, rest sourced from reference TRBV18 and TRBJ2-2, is NAGVMQNPRHLVRRRGQEARLRCSPMKGHSHVYWYRQLPEEGLKFMVYLQKENIIDESGMPKERFSAEFPKEGPSILRIQQVVRGDSAAYFCASSPYGTGGSGELFFGEGSRLTVL.

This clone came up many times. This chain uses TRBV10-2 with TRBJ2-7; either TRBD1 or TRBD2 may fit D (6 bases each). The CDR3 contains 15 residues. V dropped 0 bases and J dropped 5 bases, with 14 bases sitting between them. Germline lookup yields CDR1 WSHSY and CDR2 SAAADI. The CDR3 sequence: CASSESSRGGDEQYF. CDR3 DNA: TGCGCCAGCAGTGAGTCATCCAGGGGAGGCGACGAGCAGTACTTC.

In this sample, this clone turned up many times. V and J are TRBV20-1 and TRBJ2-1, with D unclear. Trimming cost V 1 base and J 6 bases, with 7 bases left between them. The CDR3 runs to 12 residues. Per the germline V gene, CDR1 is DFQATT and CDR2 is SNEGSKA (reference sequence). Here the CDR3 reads CSARALTNEQFF. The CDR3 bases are TGCAGTGCTAGAGCCCTAACCAATGAGCAGTTCTTC.

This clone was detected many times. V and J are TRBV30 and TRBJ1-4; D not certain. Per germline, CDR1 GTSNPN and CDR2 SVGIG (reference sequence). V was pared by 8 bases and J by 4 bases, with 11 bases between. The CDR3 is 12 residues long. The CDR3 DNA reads TGTGCCCTCGGTGGGGATAATGAAAAACTGTTTTTT. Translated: CALGGDNEKLFF.

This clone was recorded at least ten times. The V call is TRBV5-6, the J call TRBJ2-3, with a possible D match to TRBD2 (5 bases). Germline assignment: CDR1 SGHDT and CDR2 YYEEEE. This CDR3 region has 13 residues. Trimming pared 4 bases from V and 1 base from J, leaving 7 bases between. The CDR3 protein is CASSRSGTDTQYF. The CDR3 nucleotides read TGTGCCAGCAGCCGTAGCGGCACAGATACGCAGTATTTT.

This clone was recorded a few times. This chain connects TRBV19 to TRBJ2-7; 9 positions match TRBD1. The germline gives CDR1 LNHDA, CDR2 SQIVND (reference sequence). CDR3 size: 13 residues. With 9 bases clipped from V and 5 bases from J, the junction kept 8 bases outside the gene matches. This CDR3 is CASHGQGNDEQYF. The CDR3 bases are TGTGCCAGCCATGGACAGGGGAACGACGAGCAGTACTTC. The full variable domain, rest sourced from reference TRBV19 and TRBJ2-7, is DGGITQSPKYLFRKEGQNVTLSCEQNLNHDAMYWYRQDPGQGLRLIYYSQIVNDFQKGDIAEGYSVSREKKESFPLTVTSAQKNPTAFYLCASHGQGNDEQYFGPGTRLTVT.